This T cell receptor (beta chain) was identified in a study of neurological immune-mediated disorders. Study-level background: Of the multiple sclerosis patients, approximately 35 in total, some 30 were relapsing-remitting and 3 were secondary progressive.

In its sample, this clonotype was seen many times. Unsorted libraries were prepared from 2 million PBMCs that had been stored at -80 C. Synthesis of cDNA used 5'RACE (with 10-nucleotide random UMIs). TCRdb processed the 5' RACE reads anew with MiXCR; each CDR3 protein has one entry. This sample has roughly 89,000 distinct CDR3 sequences, with 2.5% to 3% found just once. Germline V gene data show CDR1 as LGHDT and CDR2 as YNNKEL (reference sequence). V was clipped by 1 base and J by 2 bases, with 6 bases between them. CDR3 length: 13 residues. This clonotype originated in a woman in her twenties or thirties with multiple sclerosis. The chain carries TRBV3-1 and TRBJ2-7; no reliable D call. Sequenced input: PBMCs. The CDR3 protein is CASSQVLAYEQYF. The CDR3 nucleotides are TGTGCCAGCAGCCAAGTCCTAGCCTACGAGCAGTACTTC.